This is a list of T cell receptor beta chains from one sample in a study of radiation and T cells in renal cell carcinoma. Clones were read by immunoSEQ multiplex PCR, and TCRdb kept only the in-frame ones, dropping some. Of under 200,000 clones listed, 88% are singletons. The input for sequencing was blood, taken from a patient whose treatment included radiotherapy and nephrectomy. All receptors come from a woman between 45 and 60 years old with renal cell carcinoma. The CDR3 runs from the conserved cysteine through the conserved F or W. A D gene is named only where the DNA matches it firmly.

V: TRBV18; D: .; CDR3: CASSPSDREAFF
V: TRBV4-2; D: TRBD1; CDR3: CASSPRQGDEKLFF
V: TRBV9; D: .; CDR3: CASSWNRYADTQYF
V: TRBV7-9; D: .; CDR3: CASSLVTETEAFF
V: TRBV19; D: TRBD2; CDR3: CASSIGLGGADTQYF
V: TRBV7-2; D: .; CDR3: CASSLASGANQPQHF
V: TRBV7-9; D: TRBD1; CDR3: CASSQGQGREKLFF
V: TRBV30; D: TRBD1; CDR3: CAWSGDRDQPQHF
V: TRBV11-2; D: .; CDR3: CASSLKGPGNTEAFF
V: TRBV5-4; D: TRBD2; CDR3: CASSLGAREGEQYF
V: TRBV29-1; D: .; CDR3: CSVVKGPTNEKLFF
V: TRBV4-2; D: .; CDR3: CASSQAQGDRNTIYF
V: TRBV7-2; D: .; CDR3: CASSLSSDSNQPQHF
V: TRBV10-3; D: .; CDR3: CAISDRSYEQYF
V: TRBV7-2; D: TRBD1; CDR3: CASSLTGTGYNEQFF
V: TRBV4-2; D: .; CDR3: CASSHPTEENEQFF
V: TRBV30; D: .; CDR3: CAWNPTPGEVNTDTQYF
V: TRBV6-5; D: .; CDR3: CASGRGRGSGYTF
V: TRBV19; D: .; CDR3: CASGPGRYQPQHF
V: TRBV6-4; D: TRBD1; CDR3: CASNRGGQVYGYTF
V: TRBV9; D: TRBD1; CDR3: CASSAGTANLNYGYTF
V: TRBV7-6; D: .; CDR3: CASSRNSNQPQHF
V: TRBV7-9; D: .; CDR3: CASSLTTVNGYTF
V: TRBV30; D: .; CDR3: CAWSPAGISYEQYF
V: TRBV13; D: .; CDR3: CASSPTFSAGSTDTQYF
V: TRBV12-5; D: .; CDR3: CASGLGPEGNEQFF
V: TRBV6-6; D: TRBD2; CDR3: CASSRGGDTDTQYF
V: TRBV7-2; D: .; CDR3: CASSQEWGGLMEAFF
V: TRBV5-1; D: .; CDR3: CASSPSPSYEQYF